This TCR beta chain emerged from a study of CD8 T cells in Susac syndrome. Random hexamers primed reverse transcription of roughly 0.5 to 1 ug RNA. TCRdb re-called the immunoSEQ multiplex PCR reads with MiXCR, one entry per CDR3 protein. The sample contains 140,000 to 150,000 distinct CDR3 sequences, around 95% of which appear only once. The CDR3 extends over 16 amino acids. Germline V gene sequence: CDR1 DFQATT, CDR2 SNEGSKA (reference sequence). The V end lost 5 bases, the J end lost 4 bases, and 21 bases lay between the germline ends. Sequencing of TCR beta was performed on blood CD8+ and CD4+ T cells.

Source material: CD4+ T cells from PBMCs. The clonotype was recovered from a human donor with multiple sclerosis. The J gene is TRBJ2-4, the V gene TRBV20-1; possible D gene TRBD2, 5 bases. Here the CDR3 DNA reads TGCAGTGCTCTAGGAAAGGGAACGGGGAATAAAAACATTCAGTACTTC. Amino acid sequence: CSALGKGTGNKNIQYF.